Below, 14 T cell receptor beta chains from the same sample are listed, as sequenced in a study of blood T cell repertoires in COVID-19. Sequenced by immunoSEQ multiplex PCR; TCRdb stores in-frame clones only, minus some. The sample yields fewer than 200,000 clones, roughly 86% seen once. What was sequenced was peripheral blood. The receptors were sampled from a middle-aged man with active or convalescent COVID-19.

The rearrangement links TRBV28 to TRBJ1-5; 10 bases align to TRBD1. Per the germline V gene, CDR1 is MDHEN and CDR2 is SYDVKM. The CDR3 length is 15 residues. The J segment lost 6 bases and the V segment lost 6 bases, leaving 8 bases of the junction unmatched. The CDR3 DNA reads as TGTGCCAGCAGGACCCGGACAGGGGGGACTCAGCCCCAGCATTTT. It encodes CASRTRTGGTQPQHF. The variable domain in full, with the rest retrieved from reference TRBV28 and TRBJ1-5, is DVKVTQSSRYLVKRTGEKVFLECVQDMDHENMFWYRQDPGLGLRLIYFSYDVKMKEKGDIPEGYSVSREKKERFSLILESASTNQTSMYLCASRTRTGGTQPQHFGDGTRLSIL.

This clone came up once. V is TRBV2 and J is TRBJ1-4, with D possibly being TRBD1 (5 bases). The CDR3 is 15 residues long. Trimming pared 2 bases from V and 4 bases from J, leaving 11 bases between. Germline V lookup: CDR1 SNHLY, CDR2 FYNNEI. CDR3 sequence reads: CASSEWGLVNEKLFF. The CDR3 DNA reads TGTGCCAGCAGTGAATGGGGCTTGGTTAATGAAAAACTGTTTTTT.

V gene TRBV30 combines with J gene TRBJ1-2; possible D gene TRBD1, 6 bases. Trimming pared 2 bases from V and 3 bases from J, leaving 13 bases between. The germline CDR1 and CDR2 sequences are GTSNPN and SVGIG (reference sequence). This CDR3 comprises 14 residues. CDR3 protein: CAWSTLGGDYGYTF. The CDR3 DNA follows: TGTGCCTGGAGTACCCTTGGGGGCGACTATGGCTACACCTTC.

This clone was recorded once. V and J are TRBV11-2 and TRBJ2-7; possible D gene TRBD1, 6 bases. Germline CDR1 SGHAT, CDR2 FQNNGV. Trimming shortened V by 5 bases and J by 1 base, and 12 bases separated the two germline ends. This CDR3 has 14 amino acids. The CDR3 protein is CASSDGQLSYEQYF. The CDR3 DNA is TGTGCCAGCAGCGACGGACAGCTATCCTACGAGCAGTACTTC.

The chain couples TRBV28 to TRBJ1-2; TRBD1 matches at 7 bases. Germline assignment: CDR1 MDHEN and CDR2 SYDVKM. The CDR3 has 14 residues. The V segment lost 6 bases and the J segment 6 bases; nucleotides outside the gene matches: 10. CDR3 protein: CASRPWDSLNGYTF. The CDR3 DNA reads as TGTGCCAGCAGACCCTGGGACAGTCTCAATGGCTACACCTTC.

The chain couples TRBV30 to TRBJ1-1, with 7 bases lining up with TRBD1. The trim removed 6 bases at V and 1 base at J, leaving 2 bases unmatched. Germline V gene data show CDR1 as GTSNPN and CDR2 as SVGIG (reference sequence). This CDR3 contains 12 residues. CDR3: CACNRGNTEAFF. The CDR3 DNA reads as TGTGCCTGCAACAGGGGGAACACTGAAGCTTTCTTT.

V usage is TRBV4-2 and J usage is TRBJ1-2, with TRBD1 matching over 7 bases. Germline CDR1 is LGHNA and CDR2 is YNFKEQ. The CDR3 spans 15 residues. With V trimmed by 0 bases and J by 6 bases, 7 bases remained unmatched. Here the CDR3 reads CASSQEVRGGDGYTF. The DNA of the CDR3 is TGTGCCAGCAGCCAAGAAGTACGAGGGGGCGATGGCTACACCTTC.

This clone appeared a single time. At one end the junction does not follow the germline gene, possibly because of a read error. This rearrangement joins TRBV7-7 to TRBJ2-1; TRBD2 is a possible D gene (5 bases). Germline V lookup: CDR1 SSHAT, CDR2 FNYEAQ (reference sequence). The CDR3 sequence is 13 residues long. CDR3 sequence reads: CASSSGPGNEQFF. CDR3 in DNA: TGTGCTAGCAGCTCCGGCCCGGGGAATGAGCAGTTCTTC.

The genes are TRBV10-2 and TRBJ2-7; TRBD2 matches 8 bases. Trimming removed 5 bases from V and 2 bases from J; junction bases left unmatched: 8. The CDR3 extends over 15 amino acids. Germline lookup yields CDR1 WSHSY and CDR2 SAAADI. As DNA, the CDR3 is TGCGCCAGCAGTACCAGCGGGGGCCATACCTACGAGCAGTACTTC. This codes for CASSTSGGHTYEQYF.

The V gene is TRBV7-2, the J gene TRBJ2-2; the match to TRBD2 covers 10 bases. Germline assignment: CDR1 SGHTA and CDR2 FQGNSA. The CDR3 loop spans 16 amino acids. Losses at the gene ends were 1 base for V and 5 bases for J; bases not matched to a gene: 4. The CDR3 loop reads CASSLGLAGVTGELFF. The CDR3 DNA sequence: TGTGCCAGCAGCTTAGGGCTAGCGGGGGTGACCGGGGAGCTGTTTTTT.

This rearrangement joins TRBV3-1 (or the pseudogene TRBV3-2) to TRBJ2-1; tentatively, D is TRBD2 (6 bases). The ends were cut back, 3 bases at V and 10 bases at J, with 13 bases in the middle. CDR1 LGHDT and CDR2 YNNKEL come from the germline V gene (reference sequence). CDR3 size: 13 residues. The CDR3 DNA reads as TGTGCCAGCAGCCAGACTAGGACGCAAGAGCAGTTCTTC. The encoded protein is CASSQTRTQEQFF.

This clone was observed a few times. The J gene is TRBJ2-3, the V gene TRBV20-1, with 9 bases lining up with TRBD2. Per the germline V gene, CDR1 is DFQATT and CDR2 is SNEGSKA (reference sequence). V trimming: 3 bases; J trimming: 4 bases; junction bases outside the gene matches: 8. The CDR3 length is 15 residues. The CDR3 region has the DNA TGCAGTGCTAGTGTCGCGCGGGAGGGGTCAGATACGCAGTATTTT. Translating it yields CSASVAREGSDTQYF.

The chain is built from TRBV10-3 and TRBJ2-1; D ambiguous. CDR1 is ENHRY and CDR2 is SYGVKD in the germline V gene. This CDR3 comprises 14 residues. V lost 7 bases and J 6 bases, leaving 16 bases between the germline ends. CDR3 sequence reads: CAIKETLDSNEQFF. The CDR3 nucleotides are TGTGCCATCAAAGAAACCCTCGACTCCAATGAGCAGTTCTTC.

The chain recombines TRBV6-5 with TRBJ2-7; D gene ambiguous. V lost 4 bases and J lost 4, with 11 bases in between. The CDR3 sequence is 13 residues long. Germline V gene lookup returns CDR1 MNHEY and CDR2 SVGAGI. The chain's CDR3 is CASSSPVVYEQYF. The CDR3, as DNA: TGTGCCAGCAGTTCCCCAGTGGTGTACGAGCAGTACTTC.